The sequence of this T cell receptor beta chain was determined in a study of T cell responses to AZD1222 COVID-19 vaccine. Study in general: Pooled samples include second doses given at about 4 or 12 weeks.

The CDR3 runs 16 residues. Trimming pared 4 bases from V and 11 bases from J, leaving 26 bases between. Germline V gives CDR1 SNHLY, CDR2 FYNNEI. As concerns this clone: Its antigen is undetermined.

Study conclusions and caveats: As reported, nearly half of all spike-specific TCRs target variant regions that are unmutated. White British people made up most donors, females outnumbered males, and clonal diversity was possibly underestimated.

Sequencing used immunoSEQ multiplex PCR; TCRdb keeps in-frame clones, though not all of them. The sample consists of more than 100,000 clones, about 94% of them appearing once. The sequencing used peripheral blood, collected on day 0 of AZD1222 vaccination. This chain connects TRBV2 to TRBJ1-1, with a weak D call TRBD1 (5 bases). This clonotype was sampled from an adult in good health. The DNA of the CDR3 is TGTGCCAGCAGTGCGCCAACTCCCGACAGACCCAGAACGGCTTTCTTT. It is translated as CASSAPTPDRPRTAFF.